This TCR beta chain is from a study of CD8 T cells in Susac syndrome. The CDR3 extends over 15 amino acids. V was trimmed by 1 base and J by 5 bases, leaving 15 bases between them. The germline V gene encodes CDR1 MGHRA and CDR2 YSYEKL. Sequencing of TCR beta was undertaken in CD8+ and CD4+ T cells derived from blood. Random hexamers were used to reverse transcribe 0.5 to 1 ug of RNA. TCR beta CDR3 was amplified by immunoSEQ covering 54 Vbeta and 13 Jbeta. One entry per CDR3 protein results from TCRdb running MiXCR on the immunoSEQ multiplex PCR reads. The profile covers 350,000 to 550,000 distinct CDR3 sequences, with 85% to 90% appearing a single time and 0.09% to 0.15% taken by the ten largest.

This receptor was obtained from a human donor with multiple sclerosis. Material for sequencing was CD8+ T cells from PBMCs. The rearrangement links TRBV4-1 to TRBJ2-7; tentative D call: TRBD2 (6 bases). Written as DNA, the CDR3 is TGCGCCAGCAGCCAAGTTGCCGGAGGGGAACACGAGCAGTACTTC. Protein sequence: CASSQVAGGEHEQYF.